A selection of T cell receptor beta chains follows, all from one sample in a study of T cell responses to AZD1222 COVID-19 vaccine. TCRdb's copy holds only in-frame clones and misses some; the assay was immunoSEQ multiplex PCR. The sample holds 100,000 to 150,000 clones; 90% are singletons and the top ten take nearly 4.5%. The starting material was peripheral blood, obtained on day 0 of MenACWY control vaccination. Source of these receptors: an adult in good health. CDR3s leave out the opening cysteine and the closing phenylalanine or tryptophan. D genes are given only for firm matches. Not all rows give a size; the values are once, few, many and, for expanded clones, a class.

abundance: once; len: 9; v_gene: TRBV25-1; d_gene: -; j_gene: TRBJ1-1; CDR3aa: ASGGPTEAF
abundance: -; len: 12; v_gene: TRBV24-1; d_gene: TRBD1; j_gene: TRBJ2-1; CDR3aa: APYDRGLLNEQF
abundance: once; len: 14; v_gene: TRBV10-3; d_gene: TRBD1; j_gene: TRBJ1-1; CDR3aa: AISEIPGQANTEAF
abundance: -; len: 13; v_gene: TRBV19; d_gene: -; j_gene: TRBJ2-1; CDR3aa: ASSIEGGLRNEQF
abundance: -; len: 12; v_gene: TRBV4-1; d_gene: -; j_gene: TRBJ2-5; CDR3aa: ASSQDRGQETQY
abundance: -; len: 13; v_gene: TRBV7-2; d_gene: -; j_gene: TRBJ2-5; CDR3aa: ASSLDERGQETQY
abundance: -; len: 11; v_gene: TRBV14; d_gene: -; j_gene: TRBJ2-1; CDR3aa: ASTIGPYNEQF
abundance: -; len: 11; v_gene: TRBV9; d_gene: -; j_gene: TRBJ1-2; CDR3aa: ASSVDNYYGYT
abundance: -; len: 12; v_gene: TRBV30; d_gene: TRBD1; j_gene: TRBJ2-1; CDR3aa: AWLGQGSGNEQF
abundance: -; len: 12; v_gene: TRBV11-2; d_gene: -; j_gene: TRBJ1-1; CDR3aa: ASSLGAGNTEAF
abundance: -; len: 10; v_gene: TRBV19; d_gene: -; j_gene: TRBJ1-1; CDR3aa: ASSIVSGKAF
abundance: -; len: 14; v_gene: TRBV30; d_gene: TRBD2; j_gene: TRBJ2-3; CDR3aa: AWRAWASGYTDTQY
abundance: -; len: 13; v_gene: TRBV5-1; d_gene: -; j_gene: TRBJ1-2; CDR3aa: ASSLEDGRGNGYT
abundance: -; len: 15; v_gene: TRBV28; d_gene: -; j_gene: TRBJ1-6; CDR3aa: ASSYAGKGSDNSPLH
abundance: -; len: 13; v_gene: TRBV6-1; d_gene: -; j_gene: TRBJ1-5; CDR3aa: ASSERPEGYQPQH
abundance: -; len: 11; v_gene: TRBV5-4; d_gene: -; j_gene: TRBJ2-5; CDR3aa: ASTGPGGETQY
abundance: -; len: 13; v_gene: TRBV5-1; d_gene: -; j_gene: TRBJ2-1; CDR3aa: ASSLVGQQYNEQF
abundance: few; len: 13; v_gene: TRBV5-1; d_gene: -; j_gene: TRBJ2-5; CDR3aa: ASSLWVNTQETQY
abundance: -; len: 10; v_gene: TRBV7-9; d_gene: -; j_gene: TRBJ1-4; CDR3aa: ASSKEEEKLF
abundance: -; len: 11; v_gene: TRBV14; d_gene: -; j_gene: TRBJ1-6; CDR3aa: ASNQTPGSPLH
abundance: -; len: 15; v_gene: TRBV5-1; d_gene: TRBD2; j_gene: TRBJ2-5; CDR3aa: ASSLGPGLAGGETQY
abundance: -; len: 14; v_gene: TRBV3-1/TRBV3-2; d_gene: -; j_gene: TRBJ1-6; CDR3aa: ASSQDYLANNSPLH
abundance: -; len: 15; v_gene: TRBV27; d_gene: -; j_gene: TRBJ2-1; CDR3aa: ASSLSAGLLGDNEQF
abundance: few; len: 13; v_gene: TRBV7-3; d_gene: TRBD2; j_gene: TRBJ2-7; CDR3aa: ASSLTSAGDYEQY
abundance: -; len: 14; v_gene: TRBV3-1/TRBV3-2; d_gene: TRBD1; j_gene: TRBJ1-4; CDR3aa: ASSQPRDRGYEKLF
abundance: -; len: 15; v_gene: TRBV28; d_gene: TRBD2; j_gene: TRBJ2-7; CDR3aa: ASSAASGTSGSYEQY
abundance: -; len: 11; v_gene: TRBV7-3; d_gene: -; j_gene: TRBJ2-5; CDR3aa: ASSLRGQETQY
abundance: -; len: 12; v_gene: TRBV15; d_gene: -; j_gene: TRBJ2-7; CDR3aa: ATSRDQGRGEQY
abundance: few; len: 11; v_gene: TRBV29-1; d_gene: -; j_gene: TRBJ1-1; CDR3aa: SVETATRVEAF
abundance: -; len: 13; v_gene: TRBV15; d_gene: TRBD2; j_gene: TRBJ2-1; CDR3aa: ATSGRTSGSNEQF
abundance: -; len: 13; v_gene: TRBV6-4; d_gene: TRBD2; j_gene: TRBJ2-1; CDR3aa: ASSANLAGAPEQF
abundance: -; len: 14; v_gene: TRBV7-6; d_gene: TRBD1; j_gene: TRBJ1-3; CDR3aa: ASSPRDRGSGNTIY
abundance: -; len: 14; v_gene: TRBV19; d_gene: TRBD2; j_gene: TRBJ2-3; CDR3aa: ASSIGLAGDADTQY
abundance: -; len: 13; v_gene: TRBV28; d_gene: -; j_gene: TRBJ2-1; CDR3aa: ASSIRENLYNEQF
abundance: -; len: 13; v_gene: TRBV4-1; d_gene: -; j_gene: TRBJ2-5; CDR3aa: ASSQAPGPQETQY
abundance: -; len: 10; v_gene: TRBV6-2/TRBV6-3; d_gene: -; j_gene: TRBJ1-2; CDR3aa: ASSQGFYGYT
abundance: -; len: 15; v_gene: TRBV24-1; d_gene: -; j_gene: TRBJ2-3; CDR3aa: ATGHRALGTSTDTQY
abundance: -; len: 11; v_gene: TRBV28; d_gene: -; j_gene: TRBJ2-7; CDR3aa: ASSLSRIGEQY
abundance: -; len: 13; v_gene: TRBV19; d_gene: TRBD1; j_gene: TRBJ1-5; CDR3aa: ATRGQVQSNQPQH
abundance: -; len: 15; v_gene: TRBV5-1; d_gene: -; j_gene: TRBJ2-3; CDR3aa: ASSSSAGAASTDTQY
abundance: -; len: 11; v_gene: TRBV7-7; d_gene: -; j_gene: TRBJ2-1; CDR3aa: ASSPLSVNEQF
abundance: -; len: 14; v_gene: TRBV6-4; d_gene: TRBD2; j_gene: TRBJ2-7; CDR3aa: ASDGRAGGPGNEQY
abundance: -; len: 13; v_gene: TRBV25-1; d_gene: -; j_gene: TRBJ2-6; CDR3aa: ASSHRVSGANVLT
abundance: few; len: 10; v_gene: TRBV6-5; d_gene: -; j_gene: TRBJ1-2; CDR3aa: ASTVSGQGYT
abundance: -; len: 17; v_gene: TRBV9; d_gene: TRBD2; j_gene: TRBJ2-1; CDR3aa: ASSIGLAGGTSSYNEQF
abundance: -; len: 16; v_gene: TRBV7-9; d_gene: -; j_gene: TRBJ1-1; CDR3aa: ASSLGGSQGKWNAEAF
abundance: once; len: 14; v_gene: TRBV10-2; d_gene: -; j_gene: TRBJ1-6; CDR3aa: ASRDSVKVDNSPLH
abundance: once; len: 12; v_gene: TRBV7-3; d_gene: -; j_gene: TRBJ2-1; CDR3aa: ASSPNFPAGEQF
abundance: -; len: 12; v_gene: TRBV27; d_gene: -; j_gene: TRBJ2-2; CDR3aa: ASSFARNTGELF
abundance: -; len: 15; v_gene: TRBV28; d_gene: TRBD2; j_gene: TRBJ2-7; CDR3aa: ASRTDRTSGQPYEQY
abundance: -; len: 11; v_gene: TRBV30; d_gene: -; j_gene: TRBJ1-5; CDR3aa: AWSAQGDQPQH
abundance: -; len: 13; v_gene: TRBV18; d_gene: -; j_gene: TRBJ2-2; CDR3aa: ASSPKSTNTGELF
abundance: few; len: 12; v_gene: TRBV6-5; d_gene: TRBD1; j_gene: TRBJ2-3; CDR3aa: ASSRDRGTDTQY
abundance: -; len: 13; v_gene: TRBV28; d_gene: -; j_gene: TRBJ1-2; CDR3aa: ASRLSPGANYGYT
abundance: -; len: 12; v_gene: TRBV2; d_gene: -; j_gene: TRBJ1-4; CDR3aa: ASSDQGPNEKLF
abundance: -; len: 14; v_gene: TRBV27; d_gene: TRBD2; j_gene: TRBJ2-7; CDR3aa: ASSLKPPAGGYEQY
abundance: once; len: 12; v_gene: TRBV7-9; d_gene: TRBD1; j_gene: TRBJ2-7; CDR3aa: ASSARDRVYEQY